The clone carrying this T cell receptor (beta chain) was recorded a few times. As yet, its antigen is unknown. These data originate in a study of molecular identifiers for immune sequencing clone quantification. Findings of the study overall: Barcode-sharing identical TCR molecules could underestimate highly expanded clone sizes.

CDR1 is LGHNA and CDR2 is YSLEER in the germline V gene. CDR3 size: 18 residues. V gave up 0 bases and J gave up 2 bases; unmatched junction bases: 9. Previously reported methods and listed TCR primers produced the bulk TCR libraries. Each CDR3 protein is one row after TCRdb ran MiXCR on the PCR reads. The table has about 320,000 distinct CDR3 sequences, roughly 24% seen once. The sequencing sample was made of naive CD8+ T cells from blood, with Jurkat cell RNA spiked in. Subset in this sample: FACS-sorted CD8+CD4-CCR7+CD45RA+ naive T cells. This clonotype was sampled from a human donor in good health. Some libraries in this study had Jurkat cell RNA spiked in. The gene calls are TRBV4-3 and TRBJ2-3, with 9 bases lining up with TRBD1. The CDR3 DNA reads as TGCGCCAGCAGCCAAGAAAGGACAGGGGTGACCTACACAGATACGCAGTATTTT. Protein product: CASSQERTGVTYTDTQYF.